This TCR beta chain was obtained from a study of T cells in Graves' hyperthyroidism and ophthalmopathy. The sample holds many counts of this clonotype. Amplified TCR beta CDR3 regions derived from RNA transcripts. HTBI primers drove first-round RT-PCR of the TCR CDR3. TCRdb passed the multiplex PCR reads through MiXCR, listing each CDR3 protein once. Altogether 400,000 to 600,000 distinct CDR3 sequences are present, about 15% being singletons, with the ten largest covering around 32%. This CDR3 spans 13 amino acids. The germline V gene has CDR1 DFQATT and CDR2 SNEGSKA (reference sequence). V was trimmed by 1 base and J by 2 bases, leaving 8 bases between them.

The sequence was collected from a young woman with Graves' ophthalmopathy. This chain uses TRBV20-1 with TRBJ1-2, with D possibly being TRBD1 (6 bases). Source material: blood. CDR3 loop: CSARGTANYGYTF. The CDR3 DNA reads TGCAGTGCTAGAGGGACAGCCAACTATGGCTACACCTTC.